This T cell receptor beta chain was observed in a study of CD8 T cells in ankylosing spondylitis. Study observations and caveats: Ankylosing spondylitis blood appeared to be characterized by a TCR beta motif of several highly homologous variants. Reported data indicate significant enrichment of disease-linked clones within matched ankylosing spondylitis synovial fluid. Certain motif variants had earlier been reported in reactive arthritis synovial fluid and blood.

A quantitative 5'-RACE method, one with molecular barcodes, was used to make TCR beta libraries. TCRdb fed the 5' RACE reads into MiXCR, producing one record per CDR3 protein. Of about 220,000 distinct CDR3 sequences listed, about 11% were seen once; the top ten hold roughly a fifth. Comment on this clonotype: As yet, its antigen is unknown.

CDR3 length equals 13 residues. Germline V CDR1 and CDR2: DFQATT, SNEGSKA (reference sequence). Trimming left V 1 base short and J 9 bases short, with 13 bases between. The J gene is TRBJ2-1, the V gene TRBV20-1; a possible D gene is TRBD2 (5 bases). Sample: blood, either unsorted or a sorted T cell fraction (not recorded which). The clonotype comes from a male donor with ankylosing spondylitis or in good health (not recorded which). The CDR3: CSARARGWAEQFF. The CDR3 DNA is TGCAGTGCTAGAGCGAGAGGGTGGGCTGAGCAGTTCTTC.